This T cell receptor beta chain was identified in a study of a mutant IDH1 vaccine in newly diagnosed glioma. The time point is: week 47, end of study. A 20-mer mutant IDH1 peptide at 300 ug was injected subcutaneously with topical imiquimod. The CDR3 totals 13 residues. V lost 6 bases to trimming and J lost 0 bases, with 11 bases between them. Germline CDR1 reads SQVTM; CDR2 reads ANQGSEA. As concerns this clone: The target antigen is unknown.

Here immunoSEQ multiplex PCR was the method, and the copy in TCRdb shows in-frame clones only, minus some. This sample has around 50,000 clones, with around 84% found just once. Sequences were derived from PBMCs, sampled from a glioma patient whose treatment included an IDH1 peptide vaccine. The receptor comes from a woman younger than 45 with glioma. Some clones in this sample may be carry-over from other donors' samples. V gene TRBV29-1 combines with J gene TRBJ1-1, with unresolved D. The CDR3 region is CSVGDTMNTEAFF. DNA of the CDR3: TGCAGCGTAGGCGATACCATGAACACTGAAGCTTTCTTT.